This T cell receptor beta chain was sequenced during a study of identical twins. CDR3 length: 12 amino acids. Trimming stripped 5 bases from V and 5 bases from J, with 10 bases between. In germline, CDR1 is DFQATT, CDR2 SNEGSKA (reference sequence). TCRdb reanalysed the 5' RACE reads using MiXCR and keeps one entry per CDR3 protein. In the table there are about 890,000 distinct CDR3 sequences, over 9% of which are singletons. The study, taken as a whole, reports: Donors were not followed over many years; analysis was cross-sectional. Among monozygotic twins, out-of-frame TCR alpha sharing exceeded what models predicted. Excess sharing between twins was weaker in beta out-of-frame sequences.

This clonotype appeared a few times. Its antigen remains unidentified. This sample was also put to use in a study of yellow fever vaccine responses in identical twins.

The gene calls are TRBV20-1 and TRBJ2-1; tentatively, D is TRBD1 (6 bases). Sequenced input: PBMCs. This clonotype originated in a young woman in good health. The CDR3, as DNA: TGCAGTGCTTACGGGACAAACAATGAGCAGTTCTTC. It is translated as CSAYGTNNEQFF.